This T cell receptor (beta chain) was recorded in a study of cytomegalovirus exposure and HLA in healthy donors. Study observations and caveats: The authors listed around 150 TCR beta chains as cytomegalovirus-associated. Certain sequence variants were highly shared and formed a cluster, and this cluster was likely a sequencing artifact. In a later analysis, DRB1 alleles had the most associated TCRs; HLA-C alleles the fewest. Immune exposure was documented only through CMV serostatus.

From germline, CDR1 is LGHNA and CDR2 YSLEER. The CDR3 is 14 residues long. Primers for the PCR totalled 60 Vbeta and 13 Jbeta. Repertoires were generated with immunoSEQ multiplex PCR, while TCRdb's copy carries only in-frame clones and drops some. The sample comprises 90,000 to 110,000 clones, roughly 79% of which are singletons, and 1.3% rests with the top ten. This clone was found once. Its antigen is unidentified. The J gene is TRBJ2-5, the V gene TRBV4-3, with D possibly matching TRBD1 (5 bases). The DNA matches TRBJ2-7 better at its end, which makes the J call doubtful. What was sequenced was PBMCs. This TCR derives from a man aged 40-55 years in good health and CMV-seronegative. CDR3 protein: CASSQDQGKYEQYF. For the CDR3, the DNA is TGCGCCAGCAGCCAAGATCAGGGAAAATACGAGCAGTACTTC.